These T cell receptor beta chains were read from a single sample in a study of cytomegalovirus exposure and HLA in healthy donors. The protocol was immunoSEQ multiplex PCR, while the TCRdb copy is restricted to in-frame clones and leaves out a portion. The table has approximately 160,000 clones, around 80% seen once; the top ten hold more than 1.2%. Sequencing input: PBMCs. The origin of the receptors is a man younger than 30 in good health and CMV-seronegative. Each CDR3 is given without its conserved first and last residue.

V gene: TRBV2; J gene: TRBJ2-1; CDR3 protein: ASSETLADQF
V gene: TRBV30; J gene: TRBJ2-2; CDR3 protein: AWTITGLDTGELF
V gene: TRBV5-1; J gene: TRBJ2-4; CDR3 protein: ASRTGTGGSKNIQY
V gene: TRBV4-1; J gene: TRBJ2-7; CDR3 protein: ASSPGVYITYEQY
V gene: TRBV18; J gene: TRBJ2-5; CDR3 protein: ASSPPVQETQY
V gene: TRBV4-3; J gene: TRBJ2-6; CDR3 protein: ASSQSQGSGANVLT
V gene: TRBV19; J gene: TRBJ2-6; CDR3 protein: ASSIAGGTGANVLT
V gene: TRBV7-2; J gene: TRBJ2-7; CDR3 protein: ASSSGTSDTEQY
V gene: TRBV6-5; J gene: TRBJ2-7; CDR3 protein: AIRRGYEQY
V gene: TRBV5-4; J gene: TRBJ2-7; CDR3 protein: ASSSRGTTYEQY
V gene: TRBV4-1; J gene: -; CDR3 protein: ASSLGQSSYEQY